This TCR beta chain was sequenced for a study of CD8+ T cells in alopecia areata (dated by TCRdb to 2017 to 2018). Background for the entire study: High-throughput TCRbeta sequencing was used to examine T cell clonal expansion in alopecia areata in both the C3H/HeJ mouse model and human patients. TCRbeta CDR3 regions were amplified by immunoSEQ multiplex PCR with 35 Vbeta forward and 13 Jbeta reverse primers. Scalp clonality was compared among normal scalp (n=4), patchy alopecia areata scalp (n=8), and alopecia totalis/universalis scalp (n=8). In humans, TCRbeta sequencing was performed on scalp tissue and on sorted CD4+ and CD8+ peripheral blood T cells from healthy controls and from patients with patchy or totalis/universalis alopecia areata. RNA came from the PAXgene miRNA kit for fixed scalp, the miRNeasy kit for PBMCs, and the RNeasy kit for mouse skin. Study-level results and caveats: Resident alphabeta T cells in normal human skin are also sequenced, complicating scalp TCR repertoire analysis, unlike mouse skin dominated by gammadelta T cells. Compared with normal scalp, lesional scalp, particularly in alopecia totalis/universalis, had higher clonality and more expanded CD8+ clones, which suggests antigenic drive. Shared TCR sequences between patients were less evident than in mice, which may be partly attributable to HLA diversity in the patient population.

This clone has just a few counts. It lacks a known antigen. No quality values exist for individual bases; no much larger clone is one base distant. For about five biomarker-study patients, CD4+ cells were further sorted into CD25+CD127- cells. Lesional scalp punch biopsies and peripheral blood were obtained from alopecia areata patients. PBMCs were isolated by density centrifugation and stained for CD3, CD4 and CD8, and CD4+ and CD8+ T cells were sorted on a FACSAria. Alopecia areata patients who were not treated were recruited through a multicenter biomarker study. To prepare the library, the immunoSEQ multiplex PCR assay was applied. RNA was extracted from all samples and reverse transcribed into cDNA as template for TCR sequencing. First-strand cDNA was synthesized with SuperScript III using a 2:1 mix of oligo-dT and random hexamers. A synthetic immune receptor repertoire was used to gauge amplification bias, and whatever bias remained was removed computationally. The study's processing was this. Raw reads were preprocessed to remove errors, and CDR3 was defined according to IMGT conventions as the region from the conserved cysteine to phenylalanine. Clonality was calculated as 1 minus Shannon entropy normalized by log2 of the number of productive unique TCRs. CD4 or CD8 identity of scalp clones was inferred by cross-referencing scalp TCRbeta sequences with sorted blood CD4 and CD8 repertoires. Sourced from immuneACCESS, this table was stored by TCRdb with only in-frame sequences that have V and J called. A share of the clones is absent; for the studies checked, an unresolved V gene accounts for under half, and the remainder has no known explanation. V and J calls and clone size follow that table, whereas D and trimming were derived from the DNA. In all, the sample holds 35,000 or so clones, and roughly half of those were seen once. The ten top clones hold more than 1.5% of the sample.

The CDR3 runs 13 amino acids, cysteine and phenylalanine included. Just the 39-base CDR3 DNA is kept, in frame starting at base 1. Sequences MNHNY (CDR1) and SVGAGI (CDR2) are obtained from the germline V gene (reference sequence). V trim: 8 bases; J trim: 4 bases; unmatched bases: 5. Input material: CD4+ Tregs sorted from blood. This sequence was found in a human donor with alopecia areata. The V gene is TRBV6-6 and the J gene is TRBJ2-3, and 8 bases in between align with TRBD2. The CDR3 loop reads CASGAGAADTQYF. The DNA sequence reads TGTGCCAGCGGAGCGGGAGCGGCAGATACGCAGTATTTT.